These T cell receptor beta chains were read from a single sample in a study of TIL therapy for anti-PD-1-resistant metastatic lung cancer. Profiled with immunoSEQ multiplex PCR; TCRdb holds only in-frame clones, not every one. The sample comprises 50,000 to 60,000 clones, over 75% of which are singletons, and less than 3% rests with the top ten. Sequenced material: blood, taken at baseline. The receptors originated from a person between 25 and 79 years old with non-small cell lung cancer. Each CDR3 is given with its conserved first and last residue. A D gene is named only where the DNA matches it firmly. The size entry is marked missing in some rows and otherwise reads once, few, many or a size class.

j_gene	d_gene	v_gene	abundance	CDR3nt	CDR3aa
TRBJ2-2	-	TRBV9	-	TGTGCCAGCAGCGTAGCTGATTCGAGGTCCGGAACCGGGGAGCTGTTTTTT	CASSVADSRSGTGELFF
TRBJ1-1	-	TRBV7-9	-	TGTGCCAGCAGCTTAGTGACTGGTGCGGCTGAAGCTTTCTTT	CASSLVTGAAEAFF
TRBJ1-1	-	TRBV28	-	TGTGCCAGCAGTTTGGGAAGCCAGGGGGAAGCTTTCTTT	CASSLGSQGEAFF
TRBJ1-6	-	TRBV7-9	few	TGTGCCAGCAGCTTAGCCCCGGCCAGGGGAAGTTCACCCCTCCACTTT	CASSLAPARGSSPLHF
TRBJ2-1	-	TRBV15	-	TGTGCCACCAGCAGAGTAAATTGGCGGGGTAGGACCTACAATGAGCAGTTCTTC	CATSRVNWRGRTYNEQFF
TRBJ1-5	-	TRBV29-1	-	TGCAGCGCAGGACAGATCAATCAGCCCCAGCATTTT	CSAGQINQPQHF
TRBJ2-7	-	TRBV5-1	-	TGCGCCAGCAGCTCCGGGTCTCAATCCGTCTACGAGCAGTACTTC	CASSSGSQSVYEQYF
TRBJ1-1	-	TRBV10-3	-	TGTGCCATCAGTTCAGCTACGACTGAAGCTTTCTTT	CAISSATTEAFF
TRBJ1-2	TRBD1	TRBV28	-	TGTGCCAGCGTTACAGGGGGAGGAGTCGCCTATGGCTACACCTTC	CASVTGGGVAYGYTF
TRBJ2-1	TRBD1	TRBV7-8	-	TGTGCCAGCAGCTTAGCATACGGACAGGGATACAATGAGCAGTTCTTC	CASSLAYGQGYNEQFF
TRBJ2-1	TRBD2	TRBV11-2	-	TGTGCCAGCAGCCCTCGGACTAGCGGGAATCGAAACAATGAGCAGTTCTTC	CASSPRTSGNRNNEQFF
TRBJ2-1	-	TRBV6-6	-	TGTGCCAGCAGTTACTCGGGGGAGGTGCAGTTCTTC	CASSYSGEVQFF
TRBJ1-2	-	TRBV28	-	TGTGCCGGAAGACAAGGGATGGGGGGCTACACCTTC	CAGRQGMGGYTF
TRBJ2-1	TRBD2	TRBV7-2	-	TGTGCCAGCAATTCTCCCCTAGCGGGGGACCACAATGAGCAGTTCTTC	CASNSPLAGDHNEQFF
TRBJ2-1	-	TRBV28	-	TGTGCCAGCGGGCCTAGGGGCAATGAGCAGTTCTTC	CASGPRGNEQFF
TRBJ2-2	-	TRBV5-5	-	TGTGCCAGCAGCCCCTCCTGGGCCATATCTAGCGGGGAGCTGTTTTTT	CASSPSWAISSGELFF
TRBJ2-1	-	TRBV11-3	-	TGTGCCAGCAGTAAACAGGGTAATGAGCAGTTCTTC	CASSKQGNEQFF
TRBJ1-6	TRBD1	TRBV6-5	-	TGTGCCAGCAGTCACGGACAGGCGGTTTCACCCCTCCACTTT	CASSHGQAVSPLHF
TRBJ1-5	-	TRBV9	-	TGTGCCAGCAGCGTAGATGGGGTAAGCAATCAGCCCCAGCATTTT	CASSVDGVSNQPQHF
TRBJ2-3	-	TRBV5-4	-	TGTGCCAGCAGCTACACAGATACGCAGTATTTT	CASSYTDTQYF
TRBJ1-4	-	TRBV2	-	TGTGCCAGCAAGGCCTCCTCTCCTCATTTT	CASKASSPHF
TRBJ2-5	-	TRBV9	once	TGTGCCAGCAGCGAAAGGGGCCTCGGAGAGACCCAGTACTTC	CASSERGLGETQYF
TRBJ1-2	-	TRBV11-2	-	TGTGCCAGCAGCTTAAGAGGCACCAATATGGATGGCTACACCTTC	CASSLRGTNMDGYTF
TRBJ2-5	TRBD2	TRBV7-2	-	TGTGCCAGCAGGAATAGCCAAGCGGGAGGGGGGAAGACCCAGTACTTC	CASRNSQAGGGKTQYF
TRBJ1-1	-	TRBV5-1	-	TGCGCCAGCAGCTTGGGAGAGAACACTGAAGCTTTCTTT	CASSLGENTEAFF
TRBJ2-5	TRBD2	TRBV9	-	TGTGCCAGCAGCGTAGGAGGGACTAGCGGGGGGGCTTGGCAAGAGACCCAGTACTTC	CASSVGGTSGGAWQETQYF
TRBJ2-3	TRBD1	TRBV28	-	TGTGCCAGCAGCACGACAGGGGTGGCAGATACGCAGTATTTT	CASSTTGVADTQYF
TRBJ1-3	TRBD1	TRBV14	-	TGTGCCAGCAGCGGACAGGGGGCTATAAGAAACACCATATATTTT	CASSGQGAIRNTIYF
TRBJ2-7	-	TRBV15	-	TGTGCCACCGCCAGGGCCTCCTACGAGCAGTACTTC	CATARASYEQYF
TRBJ1-6	-	TRBV12-3/TRBV12-4	-	TGTGCCAGCAGCCGGGACCTTACACCCCTCCACTTT	CASSRDLTPLHF
TRBJ2-5	-	TRBV19	-	TGTGCCAGTAGTATTATGGCAGGTAACCAAGAGACCCAGTACTTC	CASSIMAGNQETQYF
TRBJ1-3	-	TRBV6-5	few	TGTGCCAGCAGTCTTCCGAACCTAAACACCATATATTTT	CASSLPNLNTIYF
TRBJ2-2	-	TRBV9	-	TGTGCCAGCAGCATGATTGGCAGCCCCGGGGAGCTGTTTTTT	CASSMIGSPGELFF
TRBJ2-3	TRBD1	TRBV5-4	-	TGTGCCAGCAGCTTGAGGACAGGCTCCACAGATACGCAGTATTTT	CASSLRTGSTDTQYF
TRBJ1-4	TRBD1	TRBV7-4	-	TGTGCCAGCAGGATGATAGGGACAGGTCTGAATGAAAAACTGTTTTTT	CASRMIGTGLNEKLFF
TRBJ1-3	-	TRBV7-9	few	TGTGCCAGCACCCTCACAGCGGGGTCTGGAAACACCATATATTTT	CASTLTAGSGNTIYF
TRBJ2-3	-	TRBV5-6	-	TGTGCCAGCAGAACCCGGGACCTGAGCACAGATACGCAGTATTTT	CASRTRDLSTDTQYF
TRBJ2-3	-	TRBV6-6	-	TGTGCCAGCAGTTCTGAAAATACGCAGTATTTT	CASSSENTQYF
TRBJ2-1	TRBD2	TRBV5-1	once	TGCGCCAGCAGCTTCCTAGCGGGGGCAAACAATGAGCAGTTCTTC	CASSFLAGANNEQFF
TRBJ1-1	-	TRBV30	-	TGTGCCTGGAGTGTACCGGGAAGACAGAGATTGAACACTGAAGCTTTCTTT	CAWSVPGRQRLNTEAFF
TRBJ2-5	TRBD2	TRBV6-2/TRBV6-3	-	TGTGCCAGCAGTTACTCGAGGATAGCGGGAGGGAAGGAGACCCAGTACTTC	CASSYSRIAGGKETQYF
TRBJ2-1	-	TRBV6-7	few	TGTGCCAGCCCTACGGGTCGCCTTGATTGGAAGCTCAATGAGCAGTTCTTC	CASPTGRLDWKLNEQFF
TRBJ1-1	-	TRBV5-6	-	TGTGCCAGCAGCGTTAGGATCTACGGTGGAGCTTTCTTT	CASSVRIYGGAFF
TRBJ2-1	TRBD1	TRBV7-9	-	TGTGCCAGCAGCTTGTCCGGGACAGGGACCCATGAGCAGTTCTTC	CASSLSGTGTHEQFF
TRBJ2-2	-	TRBV21-1	once	TGTGCCAGCAGCAAAGGTATCACAGGGGGTGCACGGGGCACCGGGGAGCTGTTTTTT	CASSKGITGGARGTGELFF
TRBJ2-3	TRBD2	TRBV5-1	-	TGCGCCAGCAGCCTACAAAGCGGGAGGTCGGGAGATACGCAGTATTTT	CASSLQSGRSGDTQYF
TRBJ2-7	TRBD2	TRBV5-6	few	TGTGCCAGCAGCTTGGGTACTAGCGGGGAGCAGTACTTC	CASSLGTSGEQYF
TRBJ2-1	-	TRBV4-2	-	TGTGCCAGCAGCCGGGAGCTTAATGAGCAGTTCTTC	CASSRELNEQFF
TRBJ1-2	TRBD1	TRBV7-8	-	TGTGCCAGCAGCTTGACGGGACAGGGGAACTATGGCTACACCTTC	CASSLTGQGNYGYTF
TRBJ2-1	TRBD2	TRBV2	-	TGTGCCAGCAGTGAAGATAGCGGGGGGGGCCATGAGCAGTTCTTC	CASSEDSGGGHEQFF
TRBJ1-4	TRBD1	TRBV28	-	TGTGCCAGCAGACGAGGACAGGGCTATAATGAAAAACTGTTTTTT	CASRRGQGYNEKLFF